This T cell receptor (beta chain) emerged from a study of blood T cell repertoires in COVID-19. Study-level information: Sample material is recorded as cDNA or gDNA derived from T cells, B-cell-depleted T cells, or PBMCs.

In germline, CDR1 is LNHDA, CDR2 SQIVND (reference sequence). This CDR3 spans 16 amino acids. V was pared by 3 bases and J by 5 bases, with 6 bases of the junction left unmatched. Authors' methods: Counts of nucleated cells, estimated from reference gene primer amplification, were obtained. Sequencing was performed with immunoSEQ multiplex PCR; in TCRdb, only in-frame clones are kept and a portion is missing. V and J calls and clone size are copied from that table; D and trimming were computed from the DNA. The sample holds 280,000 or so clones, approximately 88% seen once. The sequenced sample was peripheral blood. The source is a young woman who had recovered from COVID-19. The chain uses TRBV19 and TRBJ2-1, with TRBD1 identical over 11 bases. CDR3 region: CASSIYGQGANNEQFF. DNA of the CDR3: TGTGCCAGTAGTATCTACGGACAGGGGGCCAACAATGAGCAGTTCTTC.